The clone carrying this TCR beta chain was recorded at least ten times. The target antigen is unknown. Three rounds of nested PCR, following a modified ARM-PCR protocol, produced the TCRbeta library. Via MiXCR, TCRdb re-called the multiplex PCR reads, giving one row per CDR3 protein. Of some 120,000 distinct CDR3 sequences listed, 66% are singletons. The sample comes from a study of tumor and adjacent non-tumor tissue in lung cancer. Study as a whole: Patients comprised some eleven adenocarcinoma, a couple of squamous cell carcinoma and 1 small cell lung cancer. Study-wide results and caveats: Significantly higher TCR diversity was found in tumor than normal lung. Top 100 clones took a larger repertoire share in normal lung.

No cell sorting was done before RNA was extracted from the tissue. Between August and November 2014, newly diagnosed, chemotherapy-naive lung cancer patients underwent thoracic surgery in China. V lost 4 bases and J lost 5, with 9 bases in between. CDR1 is SGHAT, CDR2 FQNNGV, per germline. The CDR3 has 13 amino acids. The TCR sequence derives from a man aged 25-45 years with non-small cell lung cancer. The chain joins TRBV11-2 to TRBJ2-1; the D gene is possibly TRBD2 (5 bases). Sample: lung tumor tissue. CDR3: CASSSGKNNEQFF. In nucleotides, the CDR3 is TGTGCCAGCAGCTCCGGGAAAAACAATGAGCAGTTCTTC.